This T cell receptor (beta chain) derives from a study of blood T cell repertoires in COVID-19. V was clipped by 3 bases and J by 9 bases, with 9 bases between them. The CDR3 contains 12 residues. Germline V CDR1 and CDR2: LNHDA, SQIVND (reference sequence). The method was immunoSEQ multiplex PCR; TCRdb's version includes in-frame clones alone and lacks a portion of them. This repertoire shows some 390,000 clones, approximately 90% found once; its top ten account for 0.95% to 1.2%. To note about this clone: Other nucleotide sequences in the sample specify the same CDR3.

This chain uses TRBV19 with TRBJ1-5; no definite D call. This receptor was obtained from a young man who had recovered from COVID-19. The sequencing sample was made of PBMCs or T cells enriched from blood (not recorded which). The CDR3 region is CASSIDRGPQHF. For the CDR3, the DNA is TGTGCCAGTAGTATCGATCGGGGGCCCCAGCATTTT. The full variable domain, in which reference TRBV19 and TRBJ1-5 provide the parts outside the CDR3, is DGGITQSPKYLFRKEGQNVTLSCEQNLNHDAMYWYRQDPGQGLRLIYYSQIVNDFQKGDIAEGYSVSREKKESFPLTVTSAQKNPTAFYLCASSIDRGPQHFGDGTRLSIL.